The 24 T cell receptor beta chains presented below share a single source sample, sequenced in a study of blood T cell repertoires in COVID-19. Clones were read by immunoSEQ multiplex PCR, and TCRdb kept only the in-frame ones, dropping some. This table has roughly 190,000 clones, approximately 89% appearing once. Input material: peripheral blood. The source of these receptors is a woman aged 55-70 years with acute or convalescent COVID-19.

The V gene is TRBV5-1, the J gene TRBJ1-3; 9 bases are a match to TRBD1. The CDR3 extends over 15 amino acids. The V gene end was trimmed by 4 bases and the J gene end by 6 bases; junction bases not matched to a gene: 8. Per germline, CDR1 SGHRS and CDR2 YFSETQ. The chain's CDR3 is CASSPGQGKANTIYF. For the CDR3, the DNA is TGCGCCAGCAGCCCGGGACAGGGAAAGGCAAACACCATATATTTT.

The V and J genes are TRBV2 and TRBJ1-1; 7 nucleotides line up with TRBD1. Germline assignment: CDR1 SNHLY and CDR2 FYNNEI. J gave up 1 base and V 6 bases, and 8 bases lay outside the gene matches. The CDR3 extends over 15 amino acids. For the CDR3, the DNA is TGTGCCAGCAGACCTGGGGACAGAACGAACACTGAAGCTTTCTTT. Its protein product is CASRPGDRTNTEAFF.

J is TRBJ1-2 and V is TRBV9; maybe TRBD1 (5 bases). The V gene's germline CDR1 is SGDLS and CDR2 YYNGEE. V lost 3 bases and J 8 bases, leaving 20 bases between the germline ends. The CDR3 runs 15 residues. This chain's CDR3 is CASSASRASRGGYTF. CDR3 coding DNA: TGTGCCAGCAGCGCATCCAGGGCCTCAAGGGGAGGCTACACCTTC.

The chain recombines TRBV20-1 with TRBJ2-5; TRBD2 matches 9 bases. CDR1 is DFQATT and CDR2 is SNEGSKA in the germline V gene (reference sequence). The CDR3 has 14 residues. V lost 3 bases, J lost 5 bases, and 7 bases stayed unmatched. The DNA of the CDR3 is TGCAGTGCTAGTTTTAGCGGGAGTGAGGAGACCCAGTACTTC. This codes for CSASFSGSEETQYF.

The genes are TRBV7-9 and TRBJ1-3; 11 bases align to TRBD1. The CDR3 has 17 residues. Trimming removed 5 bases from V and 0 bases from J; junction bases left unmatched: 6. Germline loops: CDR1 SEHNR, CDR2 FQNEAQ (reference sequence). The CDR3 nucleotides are TGTGCCAGCAGCGCCGCCGGGACAGGGGGCTCTGGAAACACCATATATTTT. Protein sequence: CASSAAGTGGSGNTIYF.

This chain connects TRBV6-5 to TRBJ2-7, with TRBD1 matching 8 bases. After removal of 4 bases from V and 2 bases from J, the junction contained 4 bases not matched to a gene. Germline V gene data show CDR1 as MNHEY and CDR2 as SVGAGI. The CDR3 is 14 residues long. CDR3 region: CASSLDRVTYEQYV. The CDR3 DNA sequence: TGTGCCAGCAGTTTGGACAGGGTGACCTACGAGCAGTACGTC.

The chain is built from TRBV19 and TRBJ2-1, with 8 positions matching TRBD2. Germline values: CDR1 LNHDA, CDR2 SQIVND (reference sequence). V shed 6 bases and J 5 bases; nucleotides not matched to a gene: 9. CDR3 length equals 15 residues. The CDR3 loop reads CASRDKGLVNNEQFF. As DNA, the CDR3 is TGTGCCAGTAGGGATAAGGGACTAGTTAACAATGAGCAGTTCTTC.

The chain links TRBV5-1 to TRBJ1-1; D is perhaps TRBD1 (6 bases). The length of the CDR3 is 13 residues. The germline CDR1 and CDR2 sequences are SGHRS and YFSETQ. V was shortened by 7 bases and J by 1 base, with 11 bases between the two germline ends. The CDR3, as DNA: TGCGCCAGCGTTCAGGACAGGAACACTGAAGCTTTCTTT. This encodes CASVQDRNTEAFF.

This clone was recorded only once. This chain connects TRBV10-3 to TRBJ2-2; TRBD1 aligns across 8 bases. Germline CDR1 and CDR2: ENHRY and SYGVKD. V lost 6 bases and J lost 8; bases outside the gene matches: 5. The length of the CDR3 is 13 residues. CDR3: CAIRTGGGGELFF. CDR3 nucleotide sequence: TGTGCCATCAGAACAGGGGGAGGTGGGGAGCTGTTTTTT.

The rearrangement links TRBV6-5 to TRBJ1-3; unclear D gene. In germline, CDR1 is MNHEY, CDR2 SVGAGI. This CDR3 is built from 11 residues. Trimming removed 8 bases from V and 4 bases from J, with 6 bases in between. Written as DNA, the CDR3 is TGTGCCAGCCTCGGGGGAAACACCATATATTTT. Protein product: CASLGGNTIYF.

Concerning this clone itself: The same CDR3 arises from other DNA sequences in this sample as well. CDR3 region: CASSLAGVDTGELFF. CDR3 nucleotides: TGTGCCAGCTCACTAGCGGGAGTGGATACCGGGGAGCTGTTTTTT. This rearrangement joins TRBV18 to TRBJ2-2, with 9 bases lining up with TRBD2. The germline gives CDR1 KGHSH, CDR2 LQKENI. J gave up 5 bases and V 4 bases, and 5 bases lay outside the gene matches. The length of the CDR3 is 15 residues.

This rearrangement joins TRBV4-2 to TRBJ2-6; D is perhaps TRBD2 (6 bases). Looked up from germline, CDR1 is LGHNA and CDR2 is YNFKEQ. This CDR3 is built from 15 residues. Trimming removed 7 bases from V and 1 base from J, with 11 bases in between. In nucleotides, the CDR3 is TGTGCCAGCAACCCGACTAGATCTGGGGCCAACGTCCTGACTTTC. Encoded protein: CASNPTRSGANVLTF.

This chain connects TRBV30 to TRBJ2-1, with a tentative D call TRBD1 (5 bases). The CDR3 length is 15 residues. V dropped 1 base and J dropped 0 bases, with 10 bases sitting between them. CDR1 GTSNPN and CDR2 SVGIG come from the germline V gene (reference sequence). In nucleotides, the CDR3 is TGTGCCTGGAGTGGGATCGACAGCTCCTACAATGAGCAGTTCTTC. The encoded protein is CAWSGIDSSYNEQFF.

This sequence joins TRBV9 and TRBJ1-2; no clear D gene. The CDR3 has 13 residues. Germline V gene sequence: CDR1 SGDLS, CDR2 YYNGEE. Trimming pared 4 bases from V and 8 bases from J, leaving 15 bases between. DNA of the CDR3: TGTGCCAGCAGCTATAATAGCTACGCGGGCTACACCTTC. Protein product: CASSYNSYAGYTF.

The CDR3 is CASSPSGGVSVLEQYV. The DNA of the CDR3 is TGTGCCAGCAGTCCCTCAGGGGGCGTTTCTGTACTAGAGCAGTACGTC. The chain recombines TRBV27 with TRBJ2-7; 8 nucleotides align to TRBD1. Germline V CDR1 and CDR2: MNHEY, SMNVEV (reference sequence). This CDR3 has 16 amino acids. Unmatched junction bases numbered 16, after V lost 5 bases and J lost 7 bases.

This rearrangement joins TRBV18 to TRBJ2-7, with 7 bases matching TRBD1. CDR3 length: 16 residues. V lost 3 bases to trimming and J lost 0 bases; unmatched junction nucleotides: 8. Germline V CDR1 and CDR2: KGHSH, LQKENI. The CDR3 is CASSPPGQLSSYEQYF. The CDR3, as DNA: TGTGCCAGCTCACCTCCGGGACAGCTATCCTCCTACGAGCAGTACTTC.

CDR3 sequence (DNA): TGTGCCAGCAGTTTATCCGGTAATTCACCCCTCCACTTT. It specifies CASSLSGNSPLHF. The chain combines TRBV12-3 or TRBV12-4 with TRBJ1-6; no clear D gene. This CDR3 spans 13 amino acids. Trimming shortened V by 2 bases and J by 6 bases, and 5 bases separated the two germline ends.

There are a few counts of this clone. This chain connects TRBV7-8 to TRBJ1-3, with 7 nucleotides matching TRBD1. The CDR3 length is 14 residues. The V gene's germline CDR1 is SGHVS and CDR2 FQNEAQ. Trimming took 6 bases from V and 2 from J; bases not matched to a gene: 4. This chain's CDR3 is CASSYDRAGNTIYF. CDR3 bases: TGTGCCAGCAGTTACGACAGGGCTGGAAACACCATATATTTT.

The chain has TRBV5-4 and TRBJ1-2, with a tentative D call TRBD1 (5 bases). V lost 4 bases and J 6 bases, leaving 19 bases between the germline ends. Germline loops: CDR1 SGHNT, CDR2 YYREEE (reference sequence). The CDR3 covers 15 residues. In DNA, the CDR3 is TGTGCCAGCAGCCCCCCAAGGCCTCCGGGGGATGGCTACACCTTC. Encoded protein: CASSPPRPPGDGYTF.

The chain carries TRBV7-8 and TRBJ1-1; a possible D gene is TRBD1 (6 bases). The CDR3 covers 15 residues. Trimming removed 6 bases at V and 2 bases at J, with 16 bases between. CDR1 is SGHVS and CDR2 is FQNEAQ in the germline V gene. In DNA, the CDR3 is TGTGCCAGCAGTTCACAGGGATTACTAAACACTGAAGCTTTCTTT. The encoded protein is CASSSQGLLNTEAFF.

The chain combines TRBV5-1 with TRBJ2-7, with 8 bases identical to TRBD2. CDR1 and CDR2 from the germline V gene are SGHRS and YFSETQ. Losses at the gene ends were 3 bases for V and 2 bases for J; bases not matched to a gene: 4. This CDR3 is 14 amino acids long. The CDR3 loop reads CASSWRGLAYEQYF. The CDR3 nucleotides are TGCGCCAGCAGCTGGAGGGGACTAGCCTACGAGCAGTACTTC.

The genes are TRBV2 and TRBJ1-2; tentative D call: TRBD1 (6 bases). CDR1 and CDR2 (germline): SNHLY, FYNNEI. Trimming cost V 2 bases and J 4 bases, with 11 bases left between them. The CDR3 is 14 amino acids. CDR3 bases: TGTGCCAGCAGTGAACAGGGGAGAGGCTATGGCTACACCTTC. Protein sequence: CASSEQGRGYGYTF.

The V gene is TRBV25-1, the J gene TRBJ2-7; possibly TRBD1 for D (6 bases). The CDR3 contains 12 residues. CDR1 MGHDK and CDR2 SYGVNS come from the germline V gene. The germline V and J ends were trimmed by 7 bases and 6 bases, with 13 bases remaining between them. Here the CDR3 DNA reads TGTGCCAGCACGTCAGGGGTCGGCGAGCAGTACTTC. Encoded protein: CASTSGVGEQYF.

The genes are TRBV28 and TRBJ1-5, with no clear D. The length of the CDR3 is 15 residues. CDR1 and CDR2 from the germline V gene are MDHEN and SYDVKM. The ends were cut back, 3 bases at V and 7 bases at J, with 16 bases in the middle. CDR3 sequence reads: CASSFALFSEQPQHF. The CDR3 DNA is TGTGCCAGCAGTTTCGCCCTCTTTAGTGAGCAGCCCCAGCATTTT.